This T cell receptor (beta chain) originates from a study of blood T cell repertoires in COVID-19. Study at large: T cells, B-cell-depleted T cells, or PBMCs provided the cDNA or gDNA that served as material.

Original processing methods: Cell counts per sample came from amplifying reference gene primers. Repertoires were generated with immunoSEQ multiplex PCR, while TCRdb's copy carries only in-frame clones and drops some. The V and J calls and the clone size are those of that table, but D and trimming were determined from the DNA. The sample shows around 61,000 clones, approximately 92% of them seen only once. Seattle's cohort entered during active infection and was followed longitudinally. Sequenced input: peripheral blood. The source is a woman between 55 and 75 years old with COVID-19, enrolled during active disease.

CDR3 sequence: CASSLWAGMNTEAFF. The CDR3 DNA reads as TGTGCCAGCAGTTTATGGGCAGGGATGAACACTGAAGCTTTCTTT. This chain connects TRBV27 to TRBJ1-1; weak D call: TRBD1 (5 bases). Germline CDR1 is MNHEY and CDR2 is SMNVEV (reference sequence). This CDR3 has 15 amino acids. Trimming stripped 1 base from V and 0 bases from J, with 9 bases between.